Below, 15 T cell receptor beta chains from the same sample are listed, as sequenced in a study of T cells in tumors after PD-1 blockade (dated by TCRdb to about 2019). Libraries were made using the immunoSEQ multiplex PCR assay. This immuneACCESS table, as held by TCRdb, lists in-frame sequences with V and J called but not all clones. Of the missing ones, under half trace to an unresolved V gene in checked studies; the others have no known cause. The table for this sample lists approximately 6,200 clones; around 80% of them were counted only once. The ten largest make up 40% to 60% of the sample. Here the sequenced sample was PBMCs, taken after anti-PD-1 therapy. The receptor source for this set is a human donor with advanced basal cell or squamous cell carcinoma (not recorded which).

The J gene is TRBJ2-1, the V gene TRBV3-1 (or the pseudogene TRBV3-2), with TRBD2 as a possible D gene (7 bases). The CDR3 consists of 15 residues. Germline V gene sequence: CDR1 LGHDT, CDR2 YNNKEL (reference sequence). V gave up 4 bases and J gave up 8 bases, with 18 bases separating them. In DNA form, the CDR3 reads TGTGCCAGCAGCCCAGTCGGGGGGCTTTTTCATGAGCAGTTCTTC. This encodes CASSPVGGLFHEQFF.

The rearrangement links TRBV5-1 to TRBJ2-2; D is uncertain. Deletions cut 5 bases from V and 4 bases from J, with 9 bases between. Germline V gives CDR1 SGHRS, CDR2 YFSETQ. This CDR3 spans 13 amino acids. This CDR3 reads CASRLQPTGELFF. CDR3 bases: TGCGCCAGCAGGCTCCAGCCCACCGGGGAGCTGTTTTTT. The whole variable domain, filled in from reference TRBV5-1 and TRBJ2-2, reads KAGVTQTPRYLIKTRGQQVTLSCSPISGHRSVSWYQQTPGQGLQFLFEYFSETQRNKGNFPGRFSGRQFSNSRSEMNVSTLELGDSALYLCASRLQPTGELFFGEGSRLTVL.

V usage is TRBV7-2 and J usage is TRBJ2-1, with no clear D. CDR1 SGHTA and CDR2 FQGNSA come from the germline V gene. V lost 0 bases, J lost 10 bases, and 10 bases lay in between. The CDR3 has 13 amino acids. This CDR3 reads CASSLAQLTEQFF. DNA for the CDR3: TGTGCCAGCAGCTTAGCGCAGCTAACCGAGCAGTTCTTC.

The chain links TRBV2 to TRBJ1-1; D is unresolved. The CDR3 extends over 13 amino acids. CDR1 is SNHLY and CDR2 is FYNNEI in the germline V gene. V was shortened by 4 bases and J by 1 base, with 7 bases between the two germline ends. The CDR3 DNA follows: TGTGCCAGCAGTGTCTGGTCGAACACTGAAGCTTTCTTT. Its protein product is CASSVWSNTEAFF.

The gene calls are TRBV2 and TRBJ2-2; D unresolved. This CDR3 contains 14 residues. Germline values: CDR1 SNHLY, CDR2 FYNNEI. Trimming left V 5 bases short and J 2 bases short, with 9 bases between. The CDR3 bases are TGTGCCAGCAGTTTCTCCAGAAACACCGGGGAGCTGTTTTTT. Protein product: CASSFSRNTGELFF. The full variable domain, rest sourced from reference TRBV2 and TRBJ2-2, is EPEVTQTPSHQVTQMGQEVILRCVPISNHLYFYWYRQILGQKVEFLVSFYNNEISEKSEIFDDQFSVERPDGSNFTLKIRSTKLEDSAMYFCASSFSRNTGELFFGEGSRLTVL.

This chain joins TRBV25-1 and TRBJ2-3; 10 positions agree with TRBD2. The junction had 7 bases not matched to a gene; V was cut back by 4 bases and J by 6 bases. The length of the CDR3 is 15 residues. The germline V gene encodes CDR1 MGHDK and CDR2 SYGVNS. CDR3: CASSAGLASGDTQYF. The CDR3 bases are TGTGCCAGCAGTGCGGGACTAGCGTCTGGGGATACGCAGTATTTT.

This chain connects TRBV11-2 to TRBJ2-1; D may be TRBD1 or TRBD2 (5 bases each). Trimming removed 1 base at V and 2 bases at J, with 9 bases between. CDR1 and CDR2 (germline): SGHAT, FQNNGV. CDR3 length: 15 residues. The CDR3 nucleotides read TGTGCCAGCAGCTTAGGATTGGGGGCCTACAATGAGCAGTTCTTC. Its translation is CASSLGLGAYNEQFF.

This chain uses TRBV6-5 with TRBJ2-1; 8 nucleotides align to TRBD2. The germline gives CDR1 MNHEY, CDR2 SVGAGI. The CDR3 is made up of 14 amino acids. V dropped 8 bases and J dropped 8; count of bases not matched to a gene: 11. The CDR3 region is CASRGAGARYEQFF. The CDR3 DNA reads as TGTGCCAGCCGGGGAGCGGGGGCCCGCTATGAGCAGTTCTTC.

This CDR3 reads CASSSRKITEAFF. As DNA, the CDR3 is TGTGCCAGCAGTAGCCGTAAGATTACTGAAGCTTTCTTT. The chain combines TRBV6-2 or TRBV6-3 with TRBJ1-1; no definite D call. V lost 5 bases and J lost 5, with 12 bases in between. Germline V gene lookup returns CDR1 MNHEY and CDR2 SVGEGT. The CDR3 runs 13 residues.

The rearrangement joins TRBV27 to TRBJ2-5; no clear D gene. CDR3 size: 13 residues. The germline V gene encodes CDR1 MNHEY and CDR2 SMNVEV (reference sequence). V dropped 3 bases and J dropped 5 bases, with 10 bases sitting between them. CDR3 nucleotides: TGTGCCAGCAGTTTTGAGCCTGGGGAGACCCAGTACTTC. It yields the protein CASSFEPGETQYF.

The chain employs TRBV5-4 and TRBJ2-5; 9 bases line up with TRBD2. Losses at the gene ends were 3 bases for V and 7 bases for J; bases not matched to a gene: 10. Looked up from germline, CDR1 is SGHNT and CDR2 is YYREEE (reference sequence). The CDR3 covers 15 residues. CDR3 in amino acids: CASSSRAGSGRTQYF. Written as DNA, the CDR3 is TGTGCCAGCAGCTCAAGGGCGGGTAGCGGGAGGACCCAGTACTTC.

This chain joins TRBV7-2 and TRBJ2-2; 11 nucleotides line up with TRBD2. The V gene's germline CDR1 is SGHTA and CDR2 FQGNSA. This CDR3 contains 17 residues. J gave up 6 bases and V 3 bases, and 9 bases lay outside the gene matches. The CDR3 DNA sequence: TGTGCCAGCAGCTTGGTAGCGGGGGGGCCCCTCGCCGGGGAGCTGTTTTTT. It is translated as CASSLVAGGPLAGELFF.

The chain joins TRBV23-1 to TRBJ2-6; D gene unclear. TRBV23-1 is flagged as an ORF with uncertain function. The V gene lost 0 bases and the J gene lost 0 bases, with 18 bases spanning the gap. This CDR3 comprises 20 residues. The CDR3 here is CASSQSSALPANSGANVLTF. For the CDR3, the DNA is TGCGCCAGCAGTCAATCGTCGGCACTCCCAGCCAACTCTGGGGCCAACGTCCTGACTTTC.

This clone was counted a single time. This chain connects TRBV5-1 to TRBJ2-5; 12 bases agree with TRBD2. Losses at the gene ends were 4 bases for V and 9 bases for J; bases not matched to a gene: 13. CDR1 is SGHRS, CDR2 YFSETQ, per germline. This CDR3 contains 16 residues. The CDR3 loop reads CASSQTTSGRTLAQYF. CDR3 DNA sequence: TGCGCCAGCAGCCAAACGACTAGCGGGAGAACTTTGGCCCAGTACTTC.

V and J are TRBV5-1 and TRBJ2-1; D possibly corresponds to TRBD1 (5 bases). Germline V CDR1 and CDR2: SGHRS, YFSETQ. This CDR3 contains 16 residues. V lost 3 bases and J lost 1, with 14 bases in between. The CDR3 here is CASSSLGQGSYNEQFF. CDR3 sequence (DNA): TGCGCCAGCAGCTCCCTCGGGCAGGGTTCCTACAATGAGCAGTTCTTC.